This TCR beta chain was found in a study of cytomegalovirus exposure and HLA in healthy donors (dated by TCRdb to about 2017). As for the study more broadly: According to an earlier analysis of several hundred of the donors, about 179 million T cells yielded roughly 110 million unique TCR beta sequences and more than 250 Gb of sequence data. Approximately 300 gigabases of sequencing data and approximately 92 million unique TCR sequences made up an early release that covered under 750 HLA-typed donors. Of the 300 to 500 genotyped donors, 80% to 90% were placed in the genetic ancestry cluster associated with self-reported Caucasian donors. The study was designed to test whether signatures of past pathogen exposure could be identified by cataloging public T cell receptors. The T cell repertoires of several hundred subjects were profiled by immunosequencing and related to cytomegalovirus serostatus. In addition to the first cohort of roughly 700 subjects, a separate validation cohort of approximately 130 different subjects was used. To predict cytomegalovirus infection status, the study combined high-throughput TCR immunosequencing, statistical association of individual TCRs with disease status, and machine learning. To study patterns of TCR occurrence, a later analysis re-analyzed previously published TCR beta repertoires from around 700 donors and added high-resolution HLA genotyping. Rather than using new phenotypic data, the later analysis identified candidate immune exposures from TCR beta sequences and from how often those sequences occurred across donors. In an earlier analysis of a few hundred of the donors, high-throughput TCR beta sequencing was used to judge whether each TCR beta V gene segment behaved as functional or pseudogenic. Donor age, sex, ethnicity and CMV serostatus were compiled together with the repertoire data. A later genetic analysis took genome-wide SNP genotypes for about 55% of the roughly 700 donors and used that subset as a discovery cohort. All discovery cohort repertoires had been generated using a single sequencing platform. Class I and class II HLA loci were covered by the typing at four-digit resolution. The number of typed donors differed by locus: about 620-640 for A, B, C, DRB1 and DQB1; roughly 510 for DQA1; 606 for DPA1; and 400 to 480 for DPB1. Five DR-DQ haplotypes were treated as single units for association and clustering because of strong linkage in the cohort. Among several hundred genotyped donors of the cohort, an average of around 220,000 unique TCR beta nucleotide sequences was sequenced per donor, of which about 20% were non-productive. The investigation overall reported the following: In a later analysis, HLA-associated TCR beta chains showed more clonal expansion and lower generation probabilities than non-associated chains that were equally common. Most TCR sequences were seen in very few donors, while some public TCRs were found in many individuals. Roughly uniform sequencing depth across donors was assumed in presence/absence analyses, although this assumption may not hold. In a later analysis, most CMV-associated TCR beta chains were found to appear HLA-restricted, with HLA associations seemingly driven largely by CMV exposure. In vitro tests confirmed that a few of the cytomegalovirus-associated TCR beta chains recognize cytomegalovirus antigens. The sequencing pipeline was judged likely to have produced a cluster of highly shared sequence variants as a technical artifact. For the cohort, immune exposure information was limited to CMV serostatus. A later analysis reported that several top co-occurrence clusters appeared linked to parvovirus B19, influenza, CMV and Epstein-Barr virus. When HLA alleles, especially DR and DQ, strongly co-occurred, attributing TCR associations to individual alleles was difficult. A total of roughly 160 TCR beta chains were listed by the study as associated with cytomegalovirus. This cohort had only TCR beta chains sequenced, and the lack of alpha or paired-chain data limited which features could be detected. Because HLA typing was unavailable for some donors at each locus, only the typed subset was used in association tests. A later analysis associated about 17,000 TCR beta sequences with specific HLA alleles at a false discovery rate of 0.05. In a later analysis, the rate of TCR association differed among HLA loci, with DRB1 alleles having the most associated TCRs and HLA-C alleles having the fewest. Because counts were too low, seventeen rarely observed V segments, including chromosome 9 orphons, were left out of the earlier analysis of 587 of the donors. A later genetic analysis associated a missense DCLRE1C variant with V-gene and J-gene trimming of TCR beta chains, and an independent cohort replicated the association. In both the original and validation cohorts, the classifier was reported to diagnose cytomegalovirus status with high specificity and sensitivity. According to the authors, the approach could potentially be generalized to other disease states and immunological phenotypes. A further reported finding was that TCR beta sequences accurately predicted the HLA-A and HLA-B alleles for most subjects in the first cohort. Some IMGT-functional V segments, including TRBV6-2 and TRBV6-3, could not be distinguished by the 87-base-pair reads and were therefore excluded. Correlated functional status among segregating V segments might be attributable to linkage disequilibrium, but an unknown experimental factor could not be ruled out. According to a later genetic analysis, donors in an Asian-associated ancestry cluster had fewer N-insertions in productive TCRs than the approximately 690-donor mean. An earlier analysis of 450 to 750 of the donors showed that most TCR beta V segments appeared in productive rearrangements either about 87% or about 30% of the time, which broadly matched IMGT annotations.

In total, just over 650 healthy bone marrow donors made up the cohort. At the time of sampling, all cohort members were nominally healthy, though unrecorded immune exposures were likely present. The donor was CMV seronegative and belonged to the group of roughly 330 seronegative cohort members. A peripheral blood sample was collected from each donor, and TCR beta sequencing was performed on peripheral blood mononuclear cells. Genomic DNA extraction from the blood cell samples was performed with the Qiagen DNeasy Blood Extraction Kit. CDR1 and CDR2, looked up from the germline V gene, are SGHTA and FQGNSA. CDR3 length: 13 amino acids, cysteine to phenylalanine. The entry retains the CDR3 DNA only, 39 bases that are in frame from base 1. V drops 1 base and J drops 12 bases, leaving 15 bases in between. Points on this clone: The antigen this receptor binds is unknown. The input lacks base qualities; no much larger clone sits a single base away.

To prepare the library, the immunoSEQ multiplex PCR assay was applied. For the multiplex PCR, a mixture combining 60 forward primers for TCR Vbeta segments and 13 reverse primers for TCR Jbeta segments was used. A multiplex PCR assay on genomic DNA amplified the CDR3 region of rearranged TCR beta genes. The amplified TCR beta libraries were sequenced on the Illumina HiSeq System as 87-base-pair reads. For the original study's pipeline: A later analysis counted about 80 million unique TCR beta chains across the 600 to 850 repertoires, and some 12 million of these chains were shared by at least two donors. A nearest-neighbor algorithm error-corrected the raw reads and collapsed the reads into unique sequences, merging closely related sequences to remove PCR and sequencing errors. To assign V, D and J gene segments, CDR3 sequences were aligned to IMGT reference sequences. For a sequence to be retained, at least a six-nucleotide match to both a V gene segment and a J gene segment was required. Rearrangements were called productive when the CDR3 lacked stop codons and stayed in frame with V and J; all others were non-productive. Following IMGT convention, CDR3 was defined as the stretch from the second conserved V-encoded cysteine up to the conserved J-encoded phenylalanine. The earlier analysis of about 620 of the donors excluded sequences that lacked an unambiguous match to a single V gene segment. In an earlier analysis of approximately 610 of the donors, V segments were called functional above 56.7% productive rearrangements and were called segregating when the between-donor standard deviation exceeded 5%. A statistical classification framework was built to diagnose cytomegalovirus status from the catalog of TCR beta chain sequences. A later analysis assigned V and J genes by comparing TCR nucleotide sequences with IMGT/GENE-DB human TR gene sequences. The TCRdist pipeline was used in a later analysis to assign CDR3 sequences and most-parsimonious VDJ recombination scenarios. In a later analysis, every TCR beta chain was defined by the combination of its CDR3 amino acid sequence and its V-gene family, and reads without a unique V-gene family were dropped. To address suspected cross-contamination and a sequencing artifact, a later analysis removed roughly 580 highly shared, low-generation-probability nucleotide sequences. For each public chain, a later analysis derived a clonal expansion index from normalized ranks of inferred template counts within each repertoire. In a later analysis, generation probabilities were computed with a VDJ recombination model fitted to out-of-frame rearrangements, and the resulting probabilities were checked against IGoR. A later analysis scored TCR-TCR, TCR-HLA and TCR-CMV co-occurrence with hypergeometric tests, applying a repertoire-size bias correction to TCR pairs. A later analysis estimated false discovery rates by permuting HLA or CMV assignments 20 times. In a later analysis, co-occurring TCRs were grouped using DBSCAN, with TCRdist sequence similarity added in when clustering inside HLA-allele-positive subsets. Repertoires with fewer than 30,000 or more than 120,000 public chains, plus five repertoires with anomalous nucleotide sharing, were excluded from co-occurrence clustering. In its TCRdb copy, this immuneACCESS table keeps in-frame sequences only and misses some clones. Where compared with another copy, unresolved V genes explain less than half of these, and the others have no known cause. The DNA was the basis for D and trimming; V, J and clone size are from that table. The sample yields 130,000 to 150,000 clones; around 80% were counted once. Clones ranked in the top ten supply about 2.2% of the sample.

Sequencing was carried out using PBMCs. This receptor was taken from a man aged 30 to 45 in good health and CMV-seronegative. This chain joins TRBV7-2 to TRBJ1-2; no D gene can be assigned with confidence. The bases read TGTGCCAGCAGCTTAGGCGGCCCCCGCTCAAACACCTTC. It codes for CASSLGGPRSNTF.